This passage covers 22 T cell receptor beta chains from one sample sequenced in a study of cytomegalovirus exposure and HLA in healthy donors. Repertoires were generated with immunoSEQ multiplex PCR, while TCRdb's copy carries only in-frame clones and drops some. The sample shows 90,000 to 140,000 clones, about 88% of them seen only once. The source material was PBMCs. Receptors originate from a woman between 18 and 29 years old in good health and CMV-seropositive.

This chain links TRBV6-1 with TRBJ2-3, with 10 bases matching TRBD2. The length of the CDR3 is 15 residues. The germline CDR1 and CDR2 sequences are MNHNS and SASEGT. The V gene end was trimmed by 6 bases and the J gene end by 5 bases; junction bases not matched to a gene: 8. For the CDR3, the DNA is TGTGCCAGCAGAGTAGCGGGGGGTGCGTTAGATACGCAGTATTTT. This gives the protein CASRVAGGALDTQYF.

This clone was observed many times. This chain joins TRBV6-4 and TRBJ2-1, with D unresolved. Germline-derived CDR1 and CDR2 are MRHNA and SNTAGT. The CDR3 is made up of 15 amino acids. V shed 0 bases and J shed 8 bases, with 14 bases lying between them. CDR3 sequence reads: CASSDSNSGPDEQFF. The CDR3 coding sequence is TGTGCCAGCAGTGACTCGAATTCAGGCCCGGATGAGCAGTTCTTC.

The rearrangement joins TRBV19 to TRBJ1-5, with D uncertain. The CDR3 covers 15 residues. Trimming took 9 bases from V and 3 from J, leaving 18 bases between them. Per the germline V gene, CDR1 is LNHDA and CDR2 is SQIVND (reference sequence). The CDR3 DNA sequence: TGTGCCAGGCCCCCGGGAGGGAGAGACAATCAGCCCCAGCATTTT. It is translated as CARPPGGRDNQPQHF.

V is TRBV6-1 and J is TRBJ2-2; D is possibly TRBD1 (6 bases). The germline V and J ends were trimmed by 4 bases and 6 bases, with 12 bases remaining between them. The CDR3 runs to 14 residues. Germline loops: CDR1 MNHNS, CDR2 SASEGT. The DNA of the CDR3 is TGTGCCAGCAGTGGTCACCACAGGGCCGGGGAGCTGTTTTTT. Translation: CASSGHHRAGELFF.

In its sample, this clone was seen once. The chain is built from TRBV6-6 and TRBJ1-1; D not resolved. Deletions cut 0 bases from V and 5 bases from J, with 7 bases between. CDR1 and CDR2 (germline): MNHNY, SVGAGI (reference sequence). CDR3 length equals 13 residues. CDR3 DNA: TGTGCCAGCAGTTACTCGGGAGGGACTGAAGCTTTCTTT. It specifies CASSYSGGTEAFF.

V and J are TRBV9 and TRBJ1-4; 7 bases map to TRBD1. The germline V gene has CDR1 SGDLS and CDR2 YYNGEE. Unmatched junction bases numbered 12, after V lost 0 bases and J lost 4 bases. CDR3 length: 18 residues. The CDR3 sequence: CASSVEGAPGQNNEKLFF. The CDR3 nucleotides read TGTGCCAGCAGCGTAGAGGGAGCCCCGGGACAGAATAATGAAAAACTGTTTTTT. The full variable domain, completed using reference TRBV9 and TRBJ1-4, is DSGVTQTPKHLITATGQRVTLRCSPRSGDLSVYWYQQSLDQGLQFLIQYYNGEERAKGNILERFSAQQFPDLHSELNLSSLELGDSALYFCASSVEGAPGQNNEKLFFGSGTQLSVL.

The table lists this clone with a count of one. The CDR3 coding sequence is TGTGCCAGCAGCAAATTGGGAGGGGCCAACACAGATACGCAGTATTTT. As protein: CASSKLGGANTDTQYF. The chain couples TRBV28 to TRBJ2-3, with TRBD2 matching 7 bases. The CDR3 has 16 amino acids. Germline trimming cut 6 bases from V and 2 bases from J; bases unmatched to any gene: 11. Per germline, CDR1 MDHEN and CDR2 SYDVKM.

The CDR3 coding sequence is TGCGCCAGCAGCATAGACGACAGGGGGCACTTCAAGGAGCAGTACTTC. Translating gives CASSIDDRGHFKEQYF. The chain combines TRBV5-1 with TRBJ2-7; TRBD1 aligns across 10 bases. Germline CDR1 reads SGHRS; CDR2 reads YFSETQ. The CDR3 length is 16 residues. The ends lost 4 bases at V and 7 bases at J; junction bases unmatched: 14.

This rearrangement joins TRBV6-5 to TRBJ2-1; weak D call: TRBD2 (6 bases). Deletions cut 2 bases from V and 5 bases from J, with 13 bases between. CDR3 length: 15 residues. The germline CDR1 and CDR2 sequences are MNHEY and SVGAGI. CDR3 loop: CASSYRGGNNNEQFF. DNA of the CDR3: TGTGCCAGCAGTTACCGTGGGGGGAACAACAATGAGCAGTTCTTC.

The chain carries TRBV5-1 and TRBJ2-7; 7 nucleotides agree with TRBD1. Looked up from germline, CDR1 is SGHRS and CDR2 is YFSETQ. Trimming at V came to 0 bases and at J to 1 base, leaving 7 bases not matched to a gene. The length of the CDR3 is 16 residues. CDR3: CASSLAPRGYSYEQYF. Written as DNA, the CDR3 is TGCGCCAGCAGCTTGGCCCCCAGGGGGTATTCCTACGAGCAGTACTTC.

V is TRBV30 and J is TRBJ2-3; 10 positions match TRBD2. Germline V gene data show CDR1 as GTSNPN and CDR2 as SVGIG (reference sequence). This CDR3 has 15 residues. J gave up 4 bases and V 0 bases, and 4 bases lay outside the gene matches. The CDR3, as DNA: TGTGCCTGGAGTGTAGGTAGCGGGAGGCCAGATACGCAGTATTTT. Translating gives CAWSVGSGRPDTQYF.

The gene calls are TRBV6-5 and TRBJ2-4, with a weak D call TRBD2 (6 bases). The V and J ends lost 4 bases and 0 bases respectively, with 10 bases between them. Looked up from germline, CDR1 is MNHEY and CDR2 is SVGAGI. The CDR3 sequence is 15 residues long. CDR3 in amino acids: CASSSLGGAKNIQYF. DNA of the CDR3: TGTGCCAGCAGTTCCCTGGGGGGAGCCAAAAACATTCAGTACTTC.

V usage is TRBV28 and J usage is TRBJ2-5, with TRBD2 matching 7 bases. Germline values: CDR1 MDHEN, CDR2 SYDVKM. V was clipped by 2 bases and J by 0 bases; unmatched bases: 3. The CDR3 covers 15 residues. The CDR3 nucleotides are TGTGCCAGCAGTTTAGCTAGCGGAGACCAAGAGACCCAGTACTTC. Protein product: CASSLASGDQETQYF.

The chain is built from TRBV6-4 and TRBJ2-1; TRBD1 aligns across 7 bases. J was trimmed by 6 bases and V by 2 bases; bases with no gene match: 7. There are 15 residues in the CDR3. Germline CDR1 and CDR2: MRHNA and SNTAGT. CDR3 loop: CASSDEPGGGNEQFF. In nucleotides, the CDR3 is TGTGCCAGCAGTGACGAGCCAGGGGGTGGCAATGAGCAGTTCTTC.

This clone came up once. The rearrangement joins TRBV9 to TRBJ2-2; the D gene is possibly TRBD2 (5 bases). The CDR3 contains 17 residues. The ends were cut back, 4 bases at V and 0 bases at J, with 16 bases in the middle. The germline V gene encodes CDR1 SGDLS and CDR2 YYNGEE. The DNA for the CDR3 is TGTGCCAGCAGCCCGCACGGGGTAGGGCCGAACACCGGGGAGCTGTTTTTT. It is translated as CASSPHGVGPNTGELFF.

This rearrangement joins TRBV7-9 to TRBJ2-3; TRBD2 is a possible D gene (6 bases). The CDR3 contains 16 residues. With 2 bases removed from V and 1 base from J, the gap between germline ends came to 13 bases. Germline loops: CDR1 SEHNR, CDR2 FQNEAQ (reference sequence). This CDR3 reads CASSLPRDWGTDTQYF. The CDR3 DNA sequence: TGTGCCAGCAGCTTACCCCGGGACTGGGGCACAGATACGCAGTATTTT.

The chain recombines TRBV27 with TRBJ1-2; the D gene is possibly TRBD1 (5 bases). Germline-derived CDR1 and CDR2 are MNHEY and SMNVEV (reference sequence). V lost 5 bases and J 3 bases, leaving 16 bases between the germline ends. The CDR3 is made up of 15 amino acids. The CDR3 sequence: CASSPVGGGYYGYTF. CDR3 sequence (DNA): TGTGCCAGCAGTCCGGTGGGGGGAGGGTACTATGGCTACACCTTC.

This chain links TRBV11-2 with TRBJ2-2, with 7 bases lining up with TRBD2. Trimming took 5 bases from V and 6 from J; bases not matched to a gene: 3. Germline assignment: CDR1 SGHAT and CDR2 FQNNGV. CDR3 length: 13 residues. In DNA form, the CDR3 reads TGTGCCAGCAGCCAACGGGGGGCCGGGGAGCTGTTTTTT. Residues: CASSQRGAGELFF.

This clone has only one observation. V is TRBV6-5 and J is TRBJ1-1, with TRBD1 as a possible D gene (6 bases). Looked up from germline, CDR1 is MNHEY and CDR2 is SVGAGI. V was cut by 5 bases and J by 4 bases, with 14 bases left in between. The CDR3 runs to 14 residues. The CDR3 DNA follows: TGTGCCAGCAGTCCCGGGGGGGCCGGCACTGAAGCTTTCTTT. Translating gives CASSPGGAGTEAFF.

This clone was detected a few times. J is TRBJ1-5 and V is TRBV7-8; unclear D gene. V was shortened by 1 base and J by 5 bases, with 9 bases between the two germline ends. The V gene's germline CDR1 is SGHVS and CDR2 FQNEAQ. This CDR3 is 14 amino acids long. In DNA, the CDR3 is TGTGCCAGCAGCTTAGATGGGAGCTATCAGCCCCAGCATTTT. Protein sequence: CASSLDGSYQPQHF.

This sequence joins TRBV30 and TRBJ2-5; weak D call: TRBD1 (6 bases). The CDR3 sequence is 13 residues long. Germline CDR1 GTSNPN, CDR2 SVGIG (reference sequence). The V and J ends lost 2 bases and 5 bases respectively, with 12 bases between them. The CDR3 DNA reads TGTGCCTGGAGTTTCTCAGGGGAGGAGACCCAGTACTTC. Amino acids: CAWSFSGEETQYF.

The V gene is TRBV28, the J gene TRBJ2-4; D ambiguous. Trimming pared 5 bases from V and 1 base from J, leaving 15 bases between. The CDR3 runs to 16 residues. Germline CDR1 is MDHEN and CDR2 is SYDVKM. The CDR3 DNA reads as TGTGCCAGCAGTCCCCTTCTAGATTGGGCCAAAAACATTCAGTACTTC. As protein: CASSPLLDWAKNIQYF.